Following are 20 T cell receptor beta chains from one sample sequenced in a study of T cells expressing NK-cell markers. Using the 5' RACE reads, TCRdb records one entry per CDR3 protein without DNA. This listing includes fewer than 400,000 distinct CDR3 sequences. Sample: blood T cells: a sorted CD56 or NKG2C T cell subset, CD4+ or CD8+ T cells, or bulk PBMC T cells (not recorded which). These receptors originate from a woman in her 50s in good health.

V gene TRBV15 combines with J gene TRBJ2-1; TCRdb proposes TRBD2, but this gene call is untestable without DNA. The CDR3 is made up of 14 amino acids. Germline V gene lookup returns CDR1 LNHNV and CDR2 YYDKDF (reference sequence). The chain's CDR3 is CATSLAGARNEQFF.

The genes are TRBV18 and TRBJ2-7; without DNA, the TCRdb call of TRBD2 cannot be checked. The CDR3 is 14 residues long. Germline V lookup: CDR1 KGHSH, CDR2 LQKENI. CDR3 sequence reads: CASSTDSVGYEQYF.

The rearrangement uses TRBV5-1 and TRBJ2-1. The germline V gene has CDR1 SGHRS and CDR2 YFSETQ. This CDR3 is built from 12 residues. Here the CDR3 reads CASSFLAYEQFF.

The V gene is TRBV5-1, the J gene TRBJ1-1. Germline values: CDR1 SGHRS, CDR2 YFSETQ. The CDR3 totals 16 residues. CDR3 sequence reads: CASSLEGSGMNTEAFF.

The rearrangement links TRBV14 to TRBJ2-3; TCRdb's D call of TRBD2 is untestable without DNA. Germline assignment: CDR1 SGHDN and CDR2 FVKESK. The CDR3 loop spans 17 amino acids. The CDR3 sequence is CASSQDWTAGGPHTQYF.

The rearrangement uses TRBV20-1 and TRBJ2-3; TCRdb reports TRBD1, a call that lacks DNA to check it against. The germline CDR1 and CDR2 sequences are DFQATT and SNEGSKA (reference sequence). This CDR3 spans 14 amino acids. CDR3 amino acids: CSARGDSRTDTQYF.

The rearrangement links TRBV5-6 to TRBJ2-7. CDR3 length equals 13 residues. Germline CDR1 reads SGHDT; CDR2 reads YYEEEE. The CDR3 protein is CASSLPDAYEQYF.

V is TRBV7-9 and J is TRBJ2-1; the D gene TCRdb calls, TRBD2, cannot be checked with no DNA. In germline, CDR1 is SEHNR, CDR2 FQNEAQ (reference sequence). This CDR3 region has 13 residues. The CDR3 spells CASLPAGYNEQFF.

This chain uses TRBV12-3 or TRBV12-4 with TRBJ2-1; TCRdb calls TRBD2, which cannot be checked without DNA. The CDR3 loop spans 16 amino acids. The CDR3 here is CASSPRGLAGGNEQFF.

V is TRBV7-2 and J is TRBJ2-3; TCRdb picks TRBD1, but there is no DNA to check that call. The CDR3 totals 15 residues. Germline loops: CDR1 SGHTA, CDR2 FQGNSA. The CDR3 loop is CASSLGPGFTDTQYF.

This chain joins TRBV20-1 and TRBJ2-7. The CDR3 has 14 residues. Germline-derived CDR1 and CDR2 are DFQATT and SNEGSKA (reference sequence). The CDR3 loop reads CSASSGRTPYEQYF.

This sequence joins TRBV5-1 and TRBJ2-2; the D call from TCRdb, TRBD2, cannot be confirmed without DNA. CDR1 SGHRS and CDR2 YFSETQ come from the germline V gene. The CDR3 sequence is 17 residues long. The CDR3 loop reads CASSSWTSGKITGELFF.

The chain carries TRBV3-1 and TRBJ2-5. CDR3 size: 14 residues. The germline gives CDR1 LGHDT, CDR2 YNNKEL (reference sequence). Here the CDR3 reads CASRPTSTQETQYF.

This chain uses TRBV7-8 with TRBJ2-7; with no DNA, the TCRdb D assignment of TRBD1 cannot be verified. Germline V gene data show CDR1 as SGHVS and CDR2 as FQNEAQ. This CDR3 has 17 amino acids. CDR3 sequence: CASSSPRQGESTREQYF.

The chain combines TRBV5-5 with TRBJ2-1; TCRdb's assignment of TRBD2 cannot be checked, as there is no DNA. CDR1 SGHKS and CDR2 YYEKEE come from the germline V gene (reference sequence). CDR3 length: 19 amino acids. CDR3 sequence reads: CASSSEGVGGGLAKNEQFF.

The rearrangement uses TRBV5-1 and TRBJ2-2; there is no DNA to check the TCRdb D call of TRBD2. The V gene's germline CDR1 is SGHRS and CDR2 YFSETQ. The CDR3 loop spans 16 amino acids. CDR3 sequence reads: CASSLKTSGPTGELFF.

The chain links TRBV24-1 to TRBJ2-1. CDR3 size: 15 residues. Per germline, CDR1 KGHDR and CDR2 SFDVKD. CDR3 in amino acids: CATSDLQGSYNEQFF.

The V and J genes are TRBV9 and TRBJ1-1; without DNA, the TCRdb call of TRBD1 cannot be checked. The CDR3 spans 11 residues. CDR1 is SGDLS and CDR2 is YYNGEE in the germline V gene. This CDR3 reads CVIKGVGEAFF.

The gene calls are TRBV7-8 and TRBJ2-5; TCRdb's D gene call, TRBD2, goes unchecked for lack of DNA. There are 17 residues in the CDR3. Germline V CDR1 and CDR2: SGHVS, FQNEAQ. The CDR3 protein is CASSYPRIAGWGETQYF.

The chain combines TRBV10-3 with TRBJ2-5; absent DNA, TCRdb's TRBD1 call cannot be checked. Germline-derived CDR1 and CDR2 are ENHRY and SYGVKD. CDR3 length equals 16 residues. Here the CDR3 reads CAISDPGQINQETQYF.